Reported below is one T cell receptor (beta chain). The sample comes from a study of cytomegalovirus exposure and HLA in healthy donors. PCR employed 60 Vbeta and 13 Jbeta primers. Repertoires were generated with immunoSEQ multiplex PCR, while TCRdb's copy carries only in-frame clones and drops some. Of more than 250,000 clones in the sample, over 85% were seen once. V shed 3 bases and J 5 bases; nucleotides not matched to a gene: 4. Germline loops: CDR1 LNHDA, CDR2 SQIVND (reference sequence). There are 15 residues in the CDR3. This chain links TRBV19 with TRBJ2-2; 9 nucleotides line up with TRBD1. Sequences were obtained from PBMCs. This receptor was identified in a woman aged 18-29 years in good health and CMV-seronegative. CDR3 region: CASSIGTGRTGELFF. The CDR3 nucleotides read TGTGCCAGTAGTATCGGGACAGGGAGAACCGGGGAGCTGTTTTTT.